The 32 T cell receptor beta chains reported below all come from one sample, sequenced in a study of blood T cell repertoires in COVID-19. The table came from immunoSEQ multiplex PCR; TCRdb's copy has only in-frame clones and leaves some out. Of approximately 130,000 clones in the sample, approximately 89% are singletons; the top ten hold roughly 4.5%. Input material: peripheral blood. The receptors here all came from a human donor in a cohort sampled during active COVID-19.

The chain uses TRBV19 and TRBJ1-6, with D uncertain. CDR3 size: 14 residues. Trimming cost V 6 bases and J 7 bases, with 13 bases left between them. Germline assignment: CDR1 LNHDA and CDR2 SQIVND (reference sequence). The CDR3 is CASSRGSRNSPLHF. The CDR3 DNA sequence: TGTGCCAGTAGCCGGGGATCTCGGAATTCACCCCTCCACTTT.

J is TRBJ1-6 and V is TRBV3-1 (or the pseudogene TRBV3-2), with D possibly matching TRBD1 (5 bases). Between the trimmed V and J ends, which lost 11 bases and 9 bases, there was a span of 26 bases. The CDR3 length is 16 residues. The V gene's germline CDR1 is LGHDT and CDR2 YNNKEL (reference sequence). The CDR3 DNA reads as TGTGCCTGCTACTCGACAGTGTCACCGCCGGGTTCACCCCTCCACTTT. Its translation: CACYSTVSPPGSPLHF.

The chain carries TRBV5-4 and TRBJ2-3; 10 nucleotides agree with TRBD2. Trimming cost V 4 bases and J 1 base; bases outside gene matches: 6. The CDR3 is 16 amino acids. Germline-derived CDR1 and CDR2 are SGHNT and YYREEE (reference sequence). CDR3 nucleotide sequence: TGTGCCAGCAGCATGATAGCGGGGGGAGGCACAGATACGCAGTATTTT. Protein: CASSMIAGGGTDTQYF.

The CDR3: CASSQGGGSQYF. Here the CDR3 DNA reads TGTGCCAGCAGCCAGGGCGGAGGGAGCCAGTACTTC. V usage is TRBV7-2 and J usage is TRBJ2-5; possibly TRBD2 for D (6 bases). There are 12 residues in the CDR3. Germline lookup yields CDR1 SGHTA and CDR2 FQGNSA. Trimming cost V 5 bases and J 10 bases, with 14 bases left between them. The entire variable domain, with the rest obtained from reference TRBV7-2 and TRBJ2-5, is as follows: GAGVSQSPSNKVTEKGKDVELRCDPISGHTALYWYRQSLGQGLEFLIYFQGNSAPDKSGLPSDRFSAERTGGSVSTLTIQRTQQEDSAVYLCASSQGGGSQYFGPGTRLLVL.

The chain combines TRBV12-5 with TRBJ2-2, with 10 bases fitting TRBD1. Germline V gives CDR1 LGHNT, CDR2 FRNRAP. J was trimmed by 4 bases and V by 5 bases; bases with no gene match: 10. The CDR3 is made up of 17 amino acids. The CDR3 is CASGPTGTGARTGELFF. The CDR3 nucleotides read TGTGCTAGTGGTCCGACTGGGACAGGGGCTCGCACCGGGGAGCTGTTTTTT. The variable domain in full, completed from reference TRBV12-5 and TRBJ2-2, reads DARVTQTPRHKVTEMGQEVTMRCQPILGHNTVFWYRQTMMQGLELLAYFRNRAPLDDSGMPKDRFSAEMPDATLATLKIQPSEPRDSAVYFCASGPTGTGARTGELFFGEGSRLTVL.

This chain joins TRBV9 and TRBJ2-5; D gene uncertain. Looked up from germline, CDR1 is SGDLS and CDR2 is YYNGEE. Trimming cost V 4 bases and J 1 base, with 11 bases left between them. This CDR3 spans 14 amino acids. The CDR3 loop reads CASSPRSGQETQYF. Here the CDR3 DNA reads TGTGCCAGCAGCCCCCGGTCGGGCCAAGAGACCCAGTACTTC.

This sequence joins TRBV7-9 and TRBJ2-1; the D gene is possibly TRBD2 (5 bases). The CDR3 runs to 14 residues. V lost 5 bases and J lost 1, with 9 bases in between. Germline values: CDR1 SEHNR, CDR2 FQNEAQ (reference sequence). CDR3 residues: CASSAAGSYNEQFF. The CDR3 nucleotides read TGTGCCAGCAGCGCCGCGGGTTCCTACAATGAGCAGTTCTTC. The full variable domain, completed using reference TRBV7-9 and TRBJ2-1, is DTGVSQNPRHKITKRGQNVTFRCDPISEHNRLYWYRQTLGQGPEFLTYFQNEAQLEKSRLLSDRFSAERPKGSFSTLEIQRTEQGDSAMYLCASSAAGSYNEQFFGPGTRLTVL.

The chain couples TRBV6-5 to TRBJ1-1; TRBD1 matches 10 bases. The germline gives CDR1 MNHEY, CDR2 SVGAGI. The CDR3 runs 13 residues. J was trimmed by 6 bases and V by 6 bases; bases with no gene match: 4. Here the CDR3 DNA reads TGTGCCAGCAGATCCGGGACAGGGGCTGAAGCTTTCTTT. The encoded protein is CASRSGTGAEAFF.

The rearrangement uses TRBV5-6 and TRBJ1-1; D not resolved. Trimming removed 4 bases at V and 1 base at J, with 17 bases between. This CDR3 spans 16 amino acids. From germline, CDR1 is SGHDT and CDR2 YYEEEE. The CDR3: CASSPVPTGGNTEAFF. Here the CDR3 DNA reads TGTGCCAGCAGCCCCGTCCCAACCGGAGGGAACACTGAAGCTTTCTTT.

V and J are TRBV11-2 and TRBJ2-7; D might be TRBD1 (8 bases). V was shortened by 7 bases and J by 1 base, with 17 bases between the two germline ends. Germline V gene lookup returns CDR1 SGHAT and CDR2 FQNNGV. CDR3 length: 15 residues. This chain's CDR3 is CASTQGAGDSYEQYF. CDR3 DNA sequence: TGTGCCAGCACCCAGGGGGCGGGGGATTCCTACGAGCAGTACTTC. Supplemented by reference TRBV11-2 and TRBJ2-7, the full variable domain reads EAGVAQSPRYKIIEKRQSVAFWCNPISGHATLYWYQQILGQGPKLLIQFQNNGVVDDSQLPKDRFSAERLKGVDSTLKIQPAKLEDSAVYLCASTQGAGDSYEQYFGPGTRLTVT.

J is TRBJ2-2 and V is TRBV7-2; D is possibly TRBD1 (6 bases). The CDR3 spans 12 residues. Trimming pared 8 bases from V and 7 bases from J, leaving 11 bases between. The V gene's germline CDR1 is SGHTA and CDR2 FQGNSA. The CDR3 loop is CASGTNRGELFF. The CDR3 region has the DNA TGTGCCAGCGGGACAAACCGCGGGGAGCTGTTTTTT. The variable domain in full, completed from reference TRBV7-2 and TRBJ2-2, reads GAGVSQSPSNKVTEKGKDVELRCDPISGHTALYWYRQSLGQGLEFLIYFQGNSAPDKSGLPSDRFSAERTGGSVSTLTIQRTQQEDSAVYLCASGTNRGELFFGEGSRLTVL.

The chain joins TRBV19 to TRBJ1-1; D remains ambiguous. The CDR3 runs 12 residues. Germline CDR1 reads LNHDA; CDR2 reads SQIVND (reference sequence). Trimming removed 8 bases at V and 0 bases at J, with 7 bases between. CDR3 protein: CASSRLNTEAFF. CDR3 DNA: TGTGCCAGTTCCCGGTTGAACACTGAAGCTTTCTTT.

The CDR3 DNA is TGTGCCAGCAGGCGCGGTGCAGGGGGAAACTATGGCTACACCTTC. Translating it yields CASRRGAGGNYGYTF. J is TRBJ1-2 and V is TRBV2; 7 positions match TRBD1. This CDR3 is 15 amino acids long. CDR1 is SNHLY, CDR2 FYNNEI, per germline. V was pared by 6 bases and J by 2 bases, with 9 bases of the junction left unmatched.

The chain links TRBV7-9 to TRBJ2-5; D is undetermined. The CDR3 consists of 14 residues. Germline-derived CDR1 and CDR2 are SEHNR and FQNEAQ (reference sequence). V was cut by 1 base and J by 0 bases, with 6 bases left in between. The CDR3 nucleotides read TGTGCCAGCAGCTTAGGACAAGACCAAGAGACCCAGTACTTC. It codes for CASSLGQDQETQYF.

This clone has a handful of counts. The chain links TRBV6-5 to TRBJ2-6; D ambiguous. The CDR3 length is 15 residues. V dropped 2 bases and J dropped 0 bases, with 5 bases sitting between them. CDR1 is MNHEY and CDR2 is SVGAGI in the germline V gene. DNA for the CDR3: TGTGCCAGCAGTTACATCCGCTCTGGGGCCAACGTCCTGACTTTC. It is translated as CASSYIRSGANVLTF.

Concerning this clone itself: The same CDR3 is also encoded by other DNA sequences in this sample. The genes are TRBV3-1 (or the pseudogene TRBV3-2) and TRBJ2-3; tentative D call: TRBD1 (5 bases). This CDR3 region has 15 residues. Germline CDR1 LGHDT, CDR2 YNNKEL (reference sequence). V was shortened by 0 bases and J by 0 bases, with 7 bases between the two germline ends. The CDR3 here is CASSQDRGSTDTQYF. The DNA of the CDR3 is TGTGCCAGCAGCCAAGATAGGGGAAGCACAGATACGCAGTATTTT.

The chain is built from TRBV6-4 and TRBJ1-1; 7 nucleotides agree with TRBD1. The germline gives CDR1 MRHNA, CDR2 SNTAGT. V lost 2 bases and J lost 4; bases outside the gene matches: 4. The CDR3 length is 14 residues. The CDR3 DNA follows: TGTGCCAGCAGTGACACCGACAGGGCCACTGAAGCTTTCTTT. Protein: CASSDTDRATEAFF.

DNA for the CDR3: TGTGCCAGTAGTTGGGGGAGGACTAGCGGGGCCAATGAGCAGTTCTTC. It specifies CASSWGRTSGANEQFF. This chain joins TRBV19 and TRBJ2-1, with 12 nucleotides matching TRBD2. The germline gives CDR1 LNHDA, CDR2 SQIVND (reference sequence). After removal of 5 bases from V and 6 bases from J, the junction contained 8 bases not matched to a gene. CDR3 length: 16 residues.

V usage is TRBV19 and J usage is TRBJ2-6, with D tentatively TRBD2 (5 bases). The CDR3 has 17 amino acids. The V end lost 3 bases, the J end lost 0 bases, and 12 bases lay between the germline ends. Germline-derived CDR1 and CDR2 are LNHDA and SQIVND (reference sequence). CDR3 amino acids: CASSIEAALSGANVLTF. CDR3 nucleotides: TGTGCCAGTAGTATCGAAGCGGCACTCTCTGGGGCCAACGTCCTGACTTTC.

The chain employs TRBV9 and TRBJ2-7; 8 nucleotides match TRBD2. V was pared by 4 bases and J by 6 bases, with 9 bases of the junction left unmatched. This CDR3 contains 14 residues. Germline values: CDR1 SGDLS, CDR2 YYNGEE. CDR3 amino acids: CASSLPGGGIEQYV. The CDR3, as DNA: TGTGCCAGCAGCCTCCCCGGCGGGGGGATCGAGCAGTACGTC.

The CDR3 here is CASSDQRGGETQYF. The CDR3 DNA is TGTGCCAGCAGTGATCAGAGAGGGGGTGAGACCCAGTACTTC. The genes are TRBV25-1 and TRBJ2-5; TRBD1 might be the D (6 bases). The CDR3 has 14 amino acids. Deletions cut 3 bases from V and 5 bases from J, with 13 bases between. Germline V gene lookup returns CDR1 MGHDK and CDR2 SYGVNS.

The chain carries TRBV9 and TRBJ1-1; tentative D call: TRBD1 (6 bases). The CDR3 length is 15 residues. Germline V lookup: CDR1 SGDLS, CDR2 YYNGEE. The ends were cut back, 3 bases at V and 0 bases at J, with 12 bases in the middle. The CDR3 protein is CASSADRTMNTEAFF. The CDR3 nucleotides read TGTGCCAGCAGCGCCGACAGGACCATGAACACTGAAGCTTTCTTT.

J is TRBJ1-1 and V is TRBV5-1; 10 nucleotides agree with TRBD1. Per the germline V gene, CDR1 is SGHRS and CDR2 is YFSETQ. V shed 3 bases, J shed 10 bases, and the junction held 6 bases outside the gene matches. The CDR3 is made up of 13 amino acids. The CDR3 spells CASSSTGQGGAFF. CDR3 coding DNA: TGCGCCAGCAGCTCCACAGGACAGGGGGGAGCTTTCTTT.

This sequence joins TRBV6-5 and TRBJ2-1; the D gene is possibly TRBD1 (5 bases). Germline values: CDR1 MNHEY, CDR2 SVGAGI. The CDR3 is 13 residues long. The V and J ends lost 7 bases and 6 bases respectively, with 13 bases between them. CDR3 sequence: CASKPAGFNEQFF. The CDR3 coding sequence is TGTGCCAGCAAACCGGCAGGGTTCAATGAGCAGTTCTTC.

This sequence joins TRBV12-3 or TRBV12-4 and TRBJ1-1; D is unclear. This CDR3 comprises 13 residues. The V gene lost 7 bases and the J gene lost 4 bases, with 13 bases spanning the gap. The CDR3 spells CASTTLFRTEAFF. DNA for the CDR3: TGTGCCAGCACCACATTATTTCGCACTGAAGCTTTCTTT.

CDR3 region: CASSLAGGKGQPQHF. The CDR3, as DNA: TGTGCCAGCAGCTTAGCGGGGGGGAAGGGTCAGCCCCAGCATTTT. The gene calls are TRBV7-2 and TRBJ1-5, with D possibly TRBD1 on 5 matching bases. The CDR3 runs 15 residues. Between the trimmed V and J ends, which lost 0 bases and 6 bases, there was a span of 12 bases. The germline V gene has CDR1 SGHTA and CDR2 FQGNSA.

This chain uses TRBV5-1 with TRBJ2-7; the match to TRBD2 covers 15 bases. V shed 3 bases and J 1 base; nucleotides not matched to a gene: 8. Germline V gene data show CDR1 as SGHRS and CDR2 as YFSETQ. This CDR3 has 18 residues. The CDR3 nucleotides read TGCGCCAGCAGCTCCGGGACTAGCGGGGGGCCCGCTTCCTACGAGCAGTACTTC. This codes for CASSSGTSGGPASYEQYF.

V and J are TRBV7-3 and TRBJ2-3; unclear D gene. CDR1 and CDR2 (germline): SGHTA, FQGTGA. V dropped 3 bases and J dropped 4 bases, with 8 bases sitting between them. There are 13 residues in the CDR3. The CDR3 sequence: CASSFLGADTQYF. The CDR3 bases are TGTGCCAGCAGCTTTTTAGGAGCAGATACGCAGTATTTT.

This chain connects TRBV5-6 to TRBJ2-7, with TRBD2 matching 7 bases. The ends lost 4 bases at V and 5 bases at J; junction bases unmatched: 3. This CDR3 has 12 amino acids. Germline values: CDR1 SGHDT, CDR2 YYEEEE. The CDR3 DNA sequence: TGTGCCAGCAGCCACAGCGGGAACGAGCAGTACGTC. Translation gives CASSHSGNEQYV.

The CDR3 is CASSWAETTDTQYF. The DNA of the CDR3 is TGTGCCAGCAGTTGGGCAGAGACCACAGATACGCAGTATTTT. V gene TRBV6-5 combines with J gene TRBJ2-3; D is uncertain. Deletions cut 4 bases from V and 2 bases from J, with 10 bases between. The CDR3 has 14 amino acids. Germline V CDR1 and CDR2: MNHEY, SVGAGI.

This clone has more than one count but fewer than ten. The chain recombines TRBV6-6 with TRBJ2-7; no clear D. The CDR3 extends over 14 amino acids. Trimming cost V 7 bases and J 0 bases, with 13 bases left between them. Germline V CDR1 and CDR2: MNHNY, SVGAGI (reference sequence). This CDR3 is CASNLNGGSYEQYF. The CDR3 DNA reads as TGTGCCAGCAATCTAAATGGCGGCTCCTACGAGCAGTACTTC.

The chain joins TRBV3-1 (or the pseudogene TRBV3-2) to TRBJ2-6, with a weak D call TRBD1 (5 bases). V lost 0 bases and J 2 bases, leaving 17 bases between the germline ends. This CDR3 spans 19 amino acids. Germline V gives CDR1 LGHDT, CDR2 YNNKEL (reference sequence). CDR3 sequence: CASSQDSQGWSPGANVLTF. The CDR3 bases are TGTGCCAGCAGCCAAGATTCGCAGGGTTGGTCCCCTGGGGCCAACGTCCTGACTTTC.